This is a list of T cell receptor beta chains from one sample in a study of blood T cell repertoires in COVID-19. The repertoire was sequenced with immunoSEQ multiplex PCR; TCRdb's copy has only in-frame clones and lacks some. Here the sample spans approximately 330,000 clones, roughly 86% being singletons. Material: peripheral blood. All receptors come from a man aged 25-45 years with COVID-19, enrolled during active disease. Each CDR3 is given with its conserved first and last residue. D genes are given only for firm matches. Rows may omit the clone size; those that give it use once, few, many or a size class.

d_call	v_call	j_call	clone_size	cdr3_nt	cdr3_aa
TRBD1	TRBV6-2/TRBV6-3	TRBJ1-4	-	TGTGCCAGCAGTAACCACGACAGGGAGCGTTTTCGAAGTGAAAAACTGTTTTTT	CASSNHDRERFRSEKLFF
-	TRBV7-2	TRBJ2-1	-	TGTGCCAGCAGCCCGTCTGTAGTCAATGAGCAGTTCTTC	CASSPSVVNEQFF
-	TRBV4-2	TRBJ1-5	-	TGTGCCAGCAGCCAAGGCCAGGGGATGGATCAGCCCCAGCATTTT	CASSQGQGMDQPQHF
-	TRBV28	TRBJ1-2	-	TGTGCCAGCAGCCTCGGACTGGCCTATGGCTACACCTTC	CASSLGLAYGYTF
TRBD1	TRBV7-6	TRBJ2-7	few	TGTGCCAGCAGCTTATTGTTGGGACAGGGGGCCTACGAGCAGTACTTC	CASSLLLGQGAYEQYF
TRBD1	TRBV2	TRBJ1-6	-	TGTGCCAGCTCCACCGGGACAGGGCCTTCACCCCTCCACTTT	CASSTGTGPSPLHF
-	TRBV5-4	TRBJ1-1	-	TGTGCCAGCAGCTCCCCAGGGGCGAACACTGAAGCTTTCTTT	CASSSPGANTEAFF
TRBD2	TRBV9	TRBJ2-3	-	TGTGCCAGCAGCTTGGAAGGGACTAGCGAGTACACAGATACGCAGTATTTT	CASSLEGTSEYTDTQYF
-	TRBV4-1	TRBJ1-1	-	TGCGCCAGCAGCCACAGTATGAACACTGAAGCTTTCTTT	CASSHSMNTEAFF
TRBD1	TRBV7-3	TRBJ2-3	-	TGTGCCAGCAGCTTTGACAGGGCCGGCACAGATACGCAGTATTTT	CASSFDRAGTDTQYF
TRBD1	TRBV24-1	TRBJ1-2	-	TGTGCCACCAGTGAGGCTGGACAGGGGGCGTCGGCCTATGGCTACACCTTC	CATSEAGQGASAYGYTF
-	TRBV28	TRBJ2-5	-	TGTGCCAGCAGTTCCGGACAGTCCCCAGAGACCCAGTACTTC	CASSSGQSPETQYF
-	TRBV5-4	TRBJ1-2	-	TGTGCCAGCAGCTCCGGGGAGGGGAGGACCTACTATGGCTACACCTTC	CASSSGEGRTYYGYTF
-	TRBV4-3	TRBJ2-7	-	TGCGCCAGCAGCCAAGATGGAGGGTCCTACGAGCAGTACTTC	CASSQDGGSYEQYF
-	TRBV28	TRBJ2-3	-	TGTGCCAGCAGCCCGGACAGTTATAGCACAGATACGCAGTATTTT	CASSPDSYSTDTQYF
-	TRBV28	TRBJ2-5	-	TGTGCCAGCAGTCCCAGGTGGGGCGCCGGGGGAGAGGAGACCCAGTACTTC	CASSPRWGAGGEETQYF
-	TRBV27	TRBJ1-5	few	TGTGCCAGCAGTGGCCGGGGAGGGTTGAGCTATAGCAATCAGCCCCAGCATTTT	CASSGRGGLSYSNQPQHF
TRBD1	TRBV7-2	TRBJ1-6	-	TGTGCCAGCAGCTTAGGGGACAGGGGAGTGATTTCACCCCTCCACTTT	CASSLGDRGVISPLHF
TRBD2	TRBV5-1	TRBJ2-1	-	TGCGCCAGCAGCTTGGCGGGAGGGCGAGAGCAGTTCTTC	CASSLAGGREQFF
TRBD1	TRBV11-3	TRBJ2-3	-	TGTGCCAGCAGCTTAACAGGGGACAACACAGATACGCAGTATTTT	CASSLTGDNTDTQYF
TRBD2	TRBV10-3	TRBJ2-1	-	TGTGCCATCGCCGGGACTAGCGGGACTGACTCCTACAATGAGCAGTTCTTC	CAIAGTSGTDSYNEQFF
TRBD1	TRBV11-2	TRBJ2-5	-	TGTGCCAGCAGCAACCGGGACAGGGAGGGAGAGACCCAGTACTTC	CASSNRDREGETQYF
-	TRBV9	TRBJ2-2	-	TGTGCCAGCAGCGTAAAGGGATTGGGGGGTAGAGTAACCGGGGAGCTGTTTTTT	CASSVKGLGGRVTGELFF
-	TRBV6-6	TRBJ2-7	-	TGTGCCAGCACCCCTGGCCGTTTGGTCTTCTACGAGCAGTACTTC	CASTPGRLVFYEQYF
TRBD1	TRBV3-1/TRBV3-2	TRBJ2-5	once	TGTGCCAGCAGCCCGACAGGGGAAGAGACCCAGTACTTC	CASSPTGEETQYF
-	TRBV9	TRBJ1-3	once	TGTGCCAGCAGCCCGATACAACAGAGACTGCAGGGTTTACTCTCTGGAAACACCATATATTTT	CASSPIQQRLQGLLSGNTIYF
-	TRBV28	TRBJ2-7	-	TGTGCCAGCAGTGGGGGCTGGCTGGACCAGCAGTACTTC	CASSGGWLDQQYF
TRBD1	TRBV5-4	TRBJ1-2	few	TGTGCCAGCAGCCCGGACAGGGCCTATGGCTACACCTTC	CASSPDRAYGYTF
TRBD1	TRBV4-1	TRBJ2-5	-	TGCGCCAGCAGACCCAATACCGGGACAGGGCGAGAGACCCAGTACTTC	CASRPNTGTGRETQYF
TRBD1	TRBV12-5	TRBJ2-1	-	TGTGCTAGTGGTTTTTTAACGGGACAGGCCTACAATGAGCAGTTCTTC	CASGFLTGQAYNEQFF
-	TRBV11-3	TRBJ1-1	-	TGTGCCAGCCGAGGGAGTGACACTGAAGCTTTCTTT	CASRGSDTEAFF
-	TRBV7-9	TRBJ2-6	-	TGTGCCAGCAGCTTAGCGGTTGGCTCCTCTGGGGCCAACGTCCTGACTTTC	CASSLAVGSSGANVLTF
-	TRBV7-8	TRBJ2-7	-	TGTGCCAGCAGCTTAAGGGGGACACTGTACGAGCAGTACTTC	CASSLRGTLYEQYF
TRBD1	TRBV7-2	TRBJ1-1	-	TGTGCCAGCAGCTTCTTGGGGACAGGAGGCCTAGAAGCTTTCTTT	CASSFLGTGGLEAFF
TRBD2	TRBV28	TRBJ2-1	-	TGTGCCAGCACCTTCCCGGGGGGGAATGAGCAGTTCTTC	CASTFPGGNEQFF
-	TRBV7-9	TRBJ1-2	-	TGTGCCAGCAGCCCGCCAGGGTATGGCTACACCTTC	CASSPPGYGYTF
TRBD1	TRBV6-1	TRBJ2-3	-	TGTGCCAGCAGTGAGACAGGGGGATCAGATACGCAGTATTTT	CASSETGGSDTQYF
TRBD2	TRBV18	TRBJ2-1	-	TGTGCCAGCTCACCGACTAGCGGATTTTACAATGAGCAGTTCTTC	CASSPTSGFYNEQFF
TRBD1	TRBV3-1/TRBV3-2	TRBJ1-5	-	TGTGCCAGCAGCCAGGACAGGGGGCGGAATCAGCCCCAGCATTTT	CASSQDRGRNQPQHF
TRBD1	TRBV10-1	TRBJ2-2	-	TGCGCCCCGGCCGGGGACAGGGGAACCGCGAACACCGGGGAGCTGTTTTTT	CAPAGDRGTANTGELFF
TRBD2	TRBV2	TRBJ2-7	-	TGTGCCAGCAGGGGGTTTTCTAGCGGGAGCTCCTACGAGCAGTACTTC	CASRGFSSGSSYEQYF
TRBD2	TRBV15	TRBJ2-3	few	TGTGCCACCAGCAGAGGACCAGCGGGAGGCATCTTAACTAGCACAGATACGCAGTATTTT	CATSRGPAGGILTSTDTQYF
TRBD1	TRBV7-2	TRBJ2-3	once	TGTGCCAGCAGCCCACGACAGGGGGTCACAGATACGCAGTATTTT	CASSPRQGVTDTQYF
-	TRBV3-1/TRBV3-2	TRBJ2-5	-	TGTGCCAGCAGCCAAAGGGGGAAAGAGACCCAGTACTTC	CASSQRGKETQYF
-	TRBV27	TRBJ2-7	-	TGTGCCAGCAGTTTCCAGGTACCTTACGAGCAGTACTTC	CASSFQVPYEQYF
TRBD2	TRBV10-3	TRBJ2-1	-	TGTGCCATCAGTGCGACTAGCGGCAATGAGCAGTTCTTC	CAISATSGNEQFF
TRBD1	TRBV5-6	TRBJ1-1	-	TGTGCCAGCAGCGGAAGGGACAGGGGTGCGACTGAAGCTTTCTTT	CASSGRDRGATEAFF
-	TRBV3-1/TRBV3-2	TRBJ1-1	-	TGTGCCAGCAGCCTCCGCGGGGCCGGGAACACTGAAGCTTTCTTT	CASSLRGAGNTEAFF
-	TRBV7-9	TRBJ1-1	many	TGTGCCAGCTGCCGACAGCAGAACACTGAAGCTTTCTTT	CASCRQQNTEAFF
TRBD2	TRBV7-9	TRBJ2-7	-	TGTGCCAGCAGCGCTGCCCCCGGACTAGCGGGGACCCCCTACGAGCAGTACTTC	CASSAAPGLAGTPYEQYF
-	TRBV19	TRBJ1-5	-	TGTGCCAGTAGTATGGTAGTAGCAGGGCCCAATCAGCCCCAGCATTTT	CASSMVVAGPNQPQHF
TRBD2	TRBV7-6	TRBJ2-7	-	TGTGCCAGCAGCTCCCTGGTAGCGGGGGTGGACCCAGACGAGCAGTACTTC	CASSSLVAGVDPDEQYF
-	TRBV7-2	TRBJ1-1	-	TGTGCCAGCAGCTTTGCCAGGGCAGGGACTGAAGCTTTCTTT	CASSFARAGTEAFF
TRBD1	TRBV18	TRBJ2-1	-	TGTGCCAGCTCACCGAGGAGACAGGGGGCTCGTTCCTACAATGAGCAGTTCTTC	CASSPRRQGARSYNEQFF
TRBD2	TRBV25-1	TRBJ2-3	-	TGTGCCAGCAGTGAAATTTGGGGACTAGCGGACACAGATACGCAGTATTTT	CASSEIWGLADTDTQYF
-	TRBV27	TRBJ2-3	-	TGTGCCAGCAGTTTAGAGGACACCACAGATACGCAGTATTTT	CASSLEDTTDTQYF
TRBD1	TRBV6-4	TRBJ2-1	-	TGTGCCAGCAGTACGACGGGACAGGGGTTGGGCAATGAGCAGTTCTTC	CASSTTGQGLGNEQFF